Shown below are 21 T cell receptor beta chains from a single sample sequenced in a study of blood T cell repertoires in COVID-19. The table came from immunoSEQ multiplex PCR; TCRdb's copy has only in-frame clones and leaves some out. The sample has around 150,000 clones, more than 70% seen once; the top ten hold approximately 2.9%. Sequencing used peripheral blood. These receptors were collected from a man aged 60 to 75 with acute or convalescent COVID-19.

The CDR3 nucleotides are TGTGCCAGCAGTTTATTCTACGAGCAGTACTTC. Translated, it gives CASSLFYEQYF. The rearrangement joins TRBV6-5 to TRBJ2-7, with D uncertain. V lost 4 bases, J lost 3 bases, and 4 bases lay in between. The CDR3 length is 11 residues. Germline V gene sequence: CDR1 MNHEY, CDR2 SVGAGI.

The chain has TRBV5-8 and TRBJ2-7; tentative D call: TRBD1 (6 bases). The V end lost 2 bases, the J end lost 3 bases, and 6 bases lay between the germline ends. In germline, CDR1 is SGHTS, CDR2 YDEGEE. The CDR3 has 12 amino acids. The CDR3 sequence: CASSFRGYEQYF. In DNA, the CDR3 is TGTGCCAGCAGCTTCAGGGGCTACGAGCAGTACTTC.

The chain employs TRBV24-1 and TRBJ1-4; D possibly corresponds to TRBD1 (6 bases). The ends were cut back, 4 bases at V and 3 bases at J, with 11 bases in the middle. Germline CDR1 KGHDR, CDR2 SFDVKD. This CDR3 has 15 residues. The CDR3, as DNA: TGTGCCACCAGTGACCCGACAGGTCCTAATGAAAAACTGTTTTTT. It is translated as CATSDPTGPNEKLFF.

The rearrangement links TRBV19 to TRBJ1-5, with D possibly being TRBD1 (5 bases). Trimming took off 0 bases at V and 5 bases at J, with 14 bases between the two ends. The germline CDR1 and CDR2 sequences are LNHDA and SQIVND (reference sequence). CDR3 length: 16 amino acids. CDR3 amino acids: CASSIDRRGLDQPQHF. In DNA form, the CDR3 reads TGTGCCAGTAGTATAGATCGTCGGGGGTTAGATCAGCCCCAGCATTTT.

The chain couples TRBV30 to TRBJ1-3; D not certain. CDR3 size: 13 residues. CDR1 is GTSNPN and CDR2 is SVGIG in the germline V gene (reference sequence). The V end was cut by 0 bases, the J end by 5 bases, with 8 bases between. The CDR3 DNA is TGTGCCTGGAGTGTTGCCAGTAGAAACACCATATATTTT. Translating it yields CAWSVASRNTIYF.

The J gene is TRBJ2-1, the V gene TRBV20-1; 9 bases are a match to TRBD1. This CDR3 comprises 11 residues. Trimming took 6 bases from V and 14 from J; bases not matched to a gene: 8. Per germline, CDR1 DFQATT and CDR2 SNEGSKA (reference sequence). Written as DNA, the CDR3 is TGCAGTGCATCCCCGGGACAGGGAAAGTTCTTC. Amino acids: CSASPGQGKFF.

The rearrangement links TRBV5-1 to TRBJ1-5; tentative D call: TRBD1 (6 bases). CDR1 is SGHRS and CDR2 is YFSETQ in the germline V gene. The CDR3 loop spans 15 amino acids. Trimming left V 4 bases short and J 2 bases short, with 13 bases between. The CDR3 DNA reads TGCGCCAGCAGCCCCGGGAGGGGGGGCAATCAGCCCCAGCATTTT. Its translation: CASSPGRGGNQPQHF.

This clone showed up just a few times. V usage is TRBV6-5 and J usage is TRBJ1-2; a possible D gene is TRBD1 (6 bases). The CDR3 has 14 residues. The germline V gene encodes CDR1 MNHEY and CDR2 SVGAGI. V was shortened by 6 bases and J by 0 bases, with 11 bases between the two germline ends. In DNA, the CDR3 is TGTGCCAGCAGCCGAGACAGGTCTAACTATGGCTACACCTTC. It translates to CASSRDRSNYGYTF.

The CDR3 nucleotides are TGTGCCAGCTCACCTACATACAGGGAGTCAGGCACTGAAGCTTTCTTT. Its protein is CASSPTYRESGTEAFF. The V gene is TRBV18, the J gene TRBJ1-1, with D possibly TRBD1 on 6 matching bases. Trimming shortened V by 3 bases and J by 4 bases, and 18 bases separated the two germline ends. CDR3 size: 16 residues. Germline V gene lookup returns CDR1 KGHSH and CDR2 LQKENI.

This chain joins TRBV6-5 and TRBJ2-6; no reliable D call. Germline CDR1 and CDR2: MNHEY and SVGAGI. V was shortened by 2 bases and J by 0 bases, with 8 bases between the two germline ends. The CDR3 spans 16 residues. This CDR3 is CASSYGSSSGANVLTF. The DNA of the CDR3 is TGTGCCAGCAGTTACGGGTCTAGCTCTGGGGCCAACGTCCTGACTTTC.

V gene TRBV5-1 combines with J gene TRBJ1-6; TRBD1 matches 8 bases. CDR3 length equals 14 residues. After removal of 2 bases from V and 10 bases from J, the junction contained 5 bases not matched to a gene. Germline values: CDR1 SGHRS, CDR2 YFSETQ. The CDR3 sequence: CASSFDRGSSPLHF. The CDR3 bases are TGCGCCAGCAGCTTCGACAGGGGAAGCTCACCCCTCCACTTT.

CDR3 bases: TGTGCCAGCAGTGATATAACTAGACGATCCTACGAGCAGTACTTC. Translation gives CASSDITRRSYEQYF. V usage is TRBV2 and J usage is TRBJ2-7, with a possible D match to TRBD2 (5 bases). Germline V gene lookup returns CDR1 SNHLY and CDR2 FYNNEI. The CDR3 covers 15 residues. The V end was cut by 3 bases, the J end by 1 base, with 13 bases between.

This chain joins TRBV6-5 and TRBJ1-1; D remains ambiguous. Trimming removed 10 bases from V and 1 base from J, with 16 bases in between. Germline V gene sequence: CDR1 MNHEY, CDR2 SVGAGI. The length of the CDR3 is 14 residues. The CDR3 spells CATQGGHTNTEAFF. The CDR3 region has the DNA TGTGCCACTCAAGGCGGGCACACGAACACTGAAGCTTTCTTT.

This chain uses TRBV6-2 or TRBV6-3 with TRBJ2-2, with 8 bases matching TRBD1. The germline CDR1 and CDR2 sequences are MNHEY and SVGEGT. CDR3 length equals 15 residues. With 6 bases clipped from V and 5 bases from J, the junction kept 8 bases outside the gene matches. Here the CDR3 reads CASSNRGAGTGELFF. The CDR3 DNA follows: TGTGCCAGCAGCAACAGGGGGGCGGGGACCGGGGAGCTGTTTTTT.

The chain couples TRBV7-9 to TRBJ2-2, with D possibly being TRBD2 (5 bases). V lost 5 bases and J lost 5, with 12 bases in between. The CDR3 length is 14 residues. Germline V gives CDR1 SEHNR, CDR2 FQNEAQ (reference sequence). The CDR3 DNA reads TGTGCCAGCAGCATCCGGACGGGGACCGGGGAGCTGTTTTTT. Its protein is CASSIRTGTGELFF.

The J gene is TRBJ1-3, the V gene TRBV9; D is ambiguous. The V end was cut by 0 bases, the J end by 0 bases, with 7 bases between. The CDR3 covers 15 residues. The germline V gene has CDR1 SGDLS and CDR2 YYNGEE. The CDR3 DNA reads TGTGCCAGCAGCGTAGATTCCGTCTCTGGAAACACCATATATTTT. Amino acid sequence: CASSVDSVSGNTIYF.

This clone was recorded a few times. The sample has other DNA sequences that encode this CDR3 too. The CDR3 loop reads CASSPPGGYEQYF. CDR3 nucleotides: TGTGCCAGCTCACCACCGGGGGGCTACGAGCAGTACTTC. The chain links TRBV18 to TRBJ2-7; possible D gene TRBD2, 6 bases. Germline values: CDR1 KGHSH, CDR2 LQKENI. V gave up 0 bases and J gave up 3 bases, with 6 bases separating them. The CDR3 covers 13 residues.

This rearrangement joins TRBV5-1 to TRBJ2-3; 9 bases align to TRBD1. Germline-derived CDR1 and CDR2 are SGHRS and YFSETQ. After removal of 3 bases from V and 8 bases from J, the junction contained 7 bases not matched to a gene. This CDR3 contains 14 residues. CDR3 coding DNA: TGCGCCAGCAGCTCACCGGGACAGGGTGGTACGCAGTATTTT. Translation: CASSSPGQGGTQYF.

The V call is TRBV7-9, the J call TRBJ2-2; 7 bases agree with TRBD1. V lost 10 bases, J lost 3 bases, and 8 bases stayed unmatched. Germline V gives CDR1 SEHNR, CDR2 FQNEAQ (reference sequence). This CDR3 has 14 amino acids. The CDR3 is CAIRPDRDTGELFF. CDR3 DNA: TGTGCCATCCGCCCCGACAGGGACACCGGGGAGCTGTTTTTT.

The CDR3 sequence is CASSHRGVVRDTEAFF. CDR3 nucleotides: TGTGCCAGCAGTCACAGGGGAGTAGTTCGGGACACTGAAGCTTTCTTT. The chain couples TRBV27 to TRBJ1-1; TRBD1 matches at 7 bases. The ends lost 5 bases at V and 3 bases at J; junction bases unmatched: 12. Germline V gene lookup returns CDR1 MNHEY and CDR2 SMNVEV (reference sequence). The CDR3 runs to 16 residues.

The chain combines TRBV24-1 with TRBJ1-4; 8 positions match TRBD1. From germline, CDR1 is KGHDR and CDR2 SFDVKD. CDR3 length: 16 amino acids. V trimming: 4 bases; J trimming: 1 base; junction bases outside the gene matches: 4. The CDR3 sequence is CATSEGTGGTNEKLFF. The CDR3 DNA follows: TGTGCCACCAGTGAGGGTACAGGGGGAACTAATGAAAAACTGTTTTTT.